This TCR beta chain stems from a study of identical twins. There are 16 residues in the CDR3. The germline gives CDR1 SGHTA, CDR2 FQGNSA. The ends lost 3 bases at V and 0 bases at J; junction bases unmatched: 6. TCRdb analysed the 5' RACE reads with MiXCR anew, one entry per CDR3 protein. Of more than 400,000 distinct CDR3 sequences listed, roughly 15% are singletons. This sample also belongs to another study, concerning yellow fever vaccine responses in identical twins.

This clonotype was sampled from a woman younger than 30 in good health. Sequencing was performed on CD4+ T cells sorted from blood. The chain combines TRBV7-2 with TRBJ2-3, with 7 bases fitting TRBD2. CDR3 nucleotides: TGTGCCAGCAGCTTTTCCCCGGGGGGAAGCACAGATACGCAGTATTTT. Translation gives CASSFSPGGSTDTQYF.